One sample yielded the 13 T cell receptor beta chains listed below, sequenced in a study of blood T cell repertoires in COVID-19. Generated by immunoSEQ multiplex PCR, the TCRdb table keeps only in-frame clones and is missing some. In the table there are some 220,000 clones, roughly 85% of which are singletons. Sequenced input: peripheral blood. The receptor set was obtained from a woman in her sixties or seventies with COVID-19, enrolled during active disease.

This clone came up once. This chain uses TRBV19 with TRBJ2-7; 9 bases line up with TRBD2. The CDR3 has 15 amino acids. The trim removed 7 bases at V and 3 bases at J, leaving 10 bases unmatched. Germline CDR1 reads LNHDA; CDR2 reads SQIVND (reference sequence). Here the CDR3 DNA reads TGTGCCAGTACTCTCCAGGCGGGAGGGGGCTACGAGCAGTACTTC. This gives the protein CASTLQAGGGYEQYF.

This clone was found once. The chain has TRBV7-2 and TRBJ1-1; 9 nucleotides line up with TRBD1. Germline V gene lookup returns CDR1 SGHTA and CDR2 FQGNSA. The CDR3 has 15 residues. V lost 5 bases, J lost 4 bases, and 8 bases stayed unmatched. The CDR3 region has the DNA TGTGCCAGCAGCCTCTACAGGGGGCGCGGCACTGAAGCTTTCTTT. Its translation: CASSLYRGRGTEAFF.

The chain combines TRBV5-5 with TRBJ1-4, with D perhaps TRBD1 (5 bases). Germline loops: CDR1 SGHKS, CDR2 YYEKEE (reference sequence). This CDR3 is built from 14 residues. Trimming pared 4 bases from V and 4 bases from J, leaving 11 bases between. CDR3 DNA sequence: TGTGCCAGCAGCCTTCCGGGGGATAATGAAAAACTGTTTTTT. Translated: CASSLPGDNEKLFF.

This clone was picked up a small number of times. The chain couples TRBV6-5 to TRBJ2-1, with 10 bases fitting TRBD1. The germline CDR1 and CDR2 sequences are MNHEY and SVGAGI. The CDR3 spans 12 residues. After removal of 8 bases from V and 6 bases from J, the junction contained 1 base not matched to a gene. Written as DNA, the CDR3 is TGTGCCAGCGGACAGGGGGGCAATGAGCAGTTCTTC. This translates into CASGQGGNEQFF.

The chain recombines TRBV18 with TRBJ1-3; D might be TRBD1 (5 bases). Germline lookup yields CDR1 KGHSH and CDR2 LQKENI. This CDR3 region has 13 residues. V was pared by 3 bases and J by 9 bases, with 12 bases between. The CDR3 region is CASSPDNPSTIYF. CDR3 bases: TGTGCCAGCTCACCGGACAACCCGAGCACCATATATTTT. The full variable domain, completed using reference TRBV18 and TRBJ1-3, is NAGVMQNPRHLVRRRGQEARLRCSPMKGHSHVYWYRQLPEEGLKFMVYLQKENIIDESGMPKERFSAEFPKEGPSILRIQQVVRGDSAAYFCASSPDNPSTIYFGEGSWLTVV.

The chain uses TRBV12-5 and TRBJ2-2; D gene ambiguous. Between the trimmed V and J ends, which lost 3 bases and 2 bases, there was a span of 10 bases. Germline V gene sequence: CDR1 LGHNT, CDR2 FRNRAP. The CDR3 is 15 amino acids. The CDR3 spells CASGLLSSNTGELFF. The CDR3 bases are TGTGCTAGTGGTTTACTTAGCTCAAACACCGGGGAGCTGTTTTTT.

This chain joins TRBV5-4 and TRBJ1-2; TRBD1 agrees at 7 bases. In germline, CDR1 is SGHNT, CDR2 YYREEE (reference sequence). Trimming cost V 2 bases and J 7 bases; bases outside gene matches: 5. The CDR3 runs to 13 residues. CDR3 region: CASSFEGARGYTF. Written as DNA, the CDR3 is TGTGCCAGCAGCTTTGAGGGGGCGCGTGGCTACACCTTC.

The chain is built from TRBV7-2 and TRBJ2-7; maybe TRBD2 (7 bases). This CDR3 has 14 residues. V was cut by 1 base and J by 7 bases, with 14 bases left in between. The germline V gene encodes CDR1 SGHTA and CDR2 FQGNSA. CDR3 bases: TGTGCCAGCAGCTTAGATCCGGGGGGCCGGGAGCAGTACTTC. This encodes CASSLDPGGREQYF.

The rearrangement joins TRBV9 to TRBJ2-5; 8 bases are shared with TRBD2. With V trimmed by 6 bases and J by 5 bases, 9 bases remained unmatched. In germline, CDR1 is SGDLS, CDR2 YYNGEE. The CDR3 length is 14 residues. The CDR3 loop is CASTLGLVAETQYF. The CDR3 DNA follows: TGTGCCAGCACCCTGGGACTAGTAGCCGAGACCCAGTACTTC.

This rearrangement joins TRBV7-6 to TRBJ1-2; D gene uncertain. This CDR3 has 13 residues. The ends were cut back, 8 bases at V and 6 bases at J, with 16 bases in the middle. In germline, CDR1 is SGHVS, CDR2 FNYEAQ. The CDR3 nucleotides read TGTGCCAGCCAAACTATAGCGCGGGATGGCTACACCTTC. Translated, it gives CASQTIARDGYTF.

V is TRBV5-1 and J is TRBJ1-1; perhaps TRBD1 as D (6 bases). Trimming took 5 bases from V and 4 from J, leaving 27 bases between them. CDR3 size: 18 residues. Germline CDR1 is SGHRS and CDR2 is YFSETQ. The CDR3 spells CASRARTANSRYATEAFF. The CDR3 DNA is TGCGCCAGCAGAGCTCGGACAGCCAATTCAAGGTATGCCACTGAAGCTTTCTTT.

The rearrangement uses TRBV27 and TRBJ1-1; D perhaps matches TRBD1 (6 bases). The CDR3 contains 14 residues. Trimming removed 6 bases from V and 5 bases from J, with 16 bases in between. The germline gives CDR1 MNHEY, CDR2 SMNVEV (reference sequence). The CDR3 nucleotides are TGTGCCAGCAGGGCCACAGGGACGAATACTGAAGCTTTCTTT. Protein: CASRATGTNTEAFF.

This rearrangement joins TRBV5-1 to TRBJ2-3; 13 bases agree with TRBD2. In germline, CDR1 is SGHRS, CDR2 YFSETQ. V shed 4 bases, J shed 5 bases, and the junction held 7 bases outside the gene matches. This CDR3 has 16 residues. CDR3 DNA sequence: TGCGCCAGCAGCAGACTACTAGCGGGGGGGCAAGATACGCAGTATTTT. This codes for CASSRLLAGGQDTQYF. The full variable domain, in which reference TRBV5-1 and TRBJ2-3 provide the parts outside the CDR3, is KAGVTQTPRYLIKTRGQQVTLSCSPISGHRSVSWYQQTPGQGLQFLFEYFSETQRNKGNFPGRFSGRQFSNSRSEMNVSTLELGDSALYLCASSRLLAGGQDTQYFGPGTRLTVL.